Reported below is one T cell receptor (beta chain). What it recognizes is unknown. The data are from a study of cytomegalovirus exposure and HLA in healthy donors. Findings and limits, study-wide: Among donors in an Asian-associated ancestry cluster, a later analysis reportedly found fewer N-insertions than the roughly 730-donor mean.

Amplification used 60 Vbeta primers and 13 Jbeta primers. Repertoires were generated with immunoSEQ multiplex PCR, while TCRdb's copy carries only in-frame clones and drops some. The table shows approximately 76,000 clones, with over 55% occurring only once. V trimming: 10 bases; J trimming: 4 bases; junction bases outside the gene matches: 8. The germline CDR1 and CDR2 sequences are LNHDA and SQIVND (reference sequence). The CDR3 contains 13 residues. V is TRBV19 and J is TRBJ2-7; 9 nucleotides agree with TRBD1. Sequenced sample: PBMCs. This clonotype was obtained from a man aged 25-45 years in good health and CMV-seropositive. The CDR3 DNA reads as TGTGCCACCTCCGGGACAGGGCATTACGAGCAGTACTTC. It translates to CATSGTGHYEQYF.